A single sample is the source of the 15 T cell receptor beta chains below, sequenced in a study of cytomegalovirus exposure and HLA in healthy donors. 13 Jbeta primers and 60 Vbeta primers were used for the PCR. The data were produced by immunoSEQ multiplex PCR, yet TCRdb's version contains in-frame clones alone and is incomplete. The data hold more than 150,000 clones, with roughly three quarters observed a single time. The sequenced sample consisted of PBMCs. The receptors shown here come from a woman in her twenties or thirties in good health and CMV-seropositive.

This clone has more than one count but fewer than ten. J is TRBJ2-3 and V is TRBV2; TRBD2 matches 9 bases. The CDR3 consists of 16 residues. The germline V gene encodes CDR1 SNHLY and CDR2 FYNNEI. J gave up 1 base and V 3 bases, and 5 bases lay outside the gene matches. The CDR3 is CASSESLAGRTDTQYF. The CDR3 DNA sequence: TGTGCCAGCAGTGAGTCTCTAGCGGGGCGCACAGATACGCAGTATTTT. The full variable domain, in which reference TRBV2 and TRBJ2-3 provide the parts outside the CDR3, is EPEVTQTPSHQVTQMGQEVILRCVPISNHLYFYWYRQILGQKVEFLVSFYNNEISEKSEIFDDQFSVERPDGSNFTLKIRSTKLEDSAMYFCASSESLAGRTDTQYFGPGTRLTVL.

The J gene is TRBJ1-2, the V gene TRBV7-9; D unclear. CDR1 and CDR2 (germline): SEHNR, FQNEAQ (reference sequence). The CDR3 consists of 14 residues. V was pared by 1 base and J by 3 bases, with 9 bases between. The CDR3 nucleotides are TGTGCCAGCAGCTTAGGCAACAGTTACTATGGCTACACCTTC. Its translation is CASSLGNSYYGYTF.

The count of this clone is one. The chain carries TRBV4-3 and TRBJ2-3; 8 bases agree with TRBD2. The CDR3 consists of 18 residues. Germline CDR1 and CDR2: LGHNA and YSLEER. Losses at the gene ends were 2 bases for V and 3 bases for J; bases not matched to a gene: 13. This CDR3 is CASSQSGLAGRKTDTQYF. In nucleotides, the CDR3 is TGCGCCAGCAGCCAATCCGGATTAGCGGGGCGAAAAACAGATACGCAGTATTTT.

This clone was recorded a few times. The chain has TRBV19 and TRBJ2-3; possible D gene TRBD1, 5 bases. The CDR3 length is 14 residues. CDR1 and CDR2 (germline): LNHDA, SQIVND (reference sequence). Trimming stripped 6 bases from V and 1 base from J, with 11 bases between. CDR3 nucleotides: TGTGCCAGTAGATTCAGGGATGGCACAGATACGCAGTATTTT. Encoded protein: CASRFRDGTDTQYF.

The chain links TRBV6-5 to TRBJ2-7; TRBD2 matches at 7 bases. The CDR3 is made up of 13 amino acids. Per germline, CDR1 MNHEY and CDR2 SVGAGI. V trimming: 8 bases; J trimming: 3 bases; junction bases outside the gene matches: 7. The CDR3 protein is CASGREPYYEQYF. As DNA, the CDR3 is TGTGCCAGCGGGAGGGAGCCGTACTACGAGCAGTACTTC.

This clone was picked up a small number of times. The gene calls are TRBV7-2 and TRBJ1-3; D ambiguous. CDR3 size: 16 residues. Germline lookup yields CDR1 SGHTA and CDR2 FQGNSA. The V and J ends lost 0 bases and 0 bases respectively, with 9 bases between them. The CDR3 region is CASSLAQVFSGNTIYF. In DNA form, the CDR3 reads TGTGCCAGCAGCTTAGCCCAGGTCTTCTCTGGAAACACCATATATTTT.

V is TRBV6-5 and J is TRBJ1-2; 11 bases fit TRBD1. Unmatched junction bases numbered 5, after V lost 7 bases and J lost 4 bases. Germline V lookup: CDR1 MNHEY, CDR2 SVGAGI. The CDR3 loop spans 14 amino acids. The CDR3 protein is CASKTGQGGYGYTF. In nucleotides, the CDR3 is TGTGCCAGCAAAACGGGACAGGGGGGCTATGGCTACACCTTC.

This sequence joins TRBV6-5 and TRBJ1-6, with unresolved D. V was clipped by 6 bases and J by 6 bases, with 12 bases between them. The CDR3 extends over 14 amino acids. Germline lookup yields CDR1 MNHEY and CDR2 SVGAGI. CDR3 DNA sequence: TGTGCCAGCAGCGGGGAGGGATTTAATTCACCCCTCCACTTT. The encoded protein is CASSGEGFNSPLHF.

The chain recombines TRBV4-3 with TRBJ1-2; no firm D call. Trimming removed 0 bases at V and 4 bases at J, with 12 bases between. There are 15 residues in the CDR3. Germline V gene lookup returns CDR1 LGHNA and CDR2 YSLEER. The CDR3 loop reads CASSQDSGVSYGYTF. The CDR3 DNA sequence: TGCGCCAGCAGCCAAGATTCGGGAGTCAGCTATGGCTACACCTTC.

The V and J genes are TRBV7-8 and TRBJ2-7, with a weak D call TRBD2 (7 bases). This CDR3 contains 16 residues. V was cut by 1 base and J by 2 bases, with 15 bases left in between. Germline V gene sequence: CDR1 SGHVS, CDR2 FQNEAQ. The CDR3 DNA reads as TGTGCCAGCAGCTTAGTTAGGGGAGGGGGGCCCTACGAGCAGTACTTC. It translates to CASSLVRGGGPYEQYF.

This clone showed up just a few times. The genes are TRBV4-2 and TRBJ2-4; 8 nucleotides line up with TRBD2. Trimming took 3 bases from V and 8 from J; bases not matched to a gene: 12. CDR1 and CDR2 from the germline V gene are LGHNA and YNFKEQ. This CDR3 contains 16 residues. The CDR3, as DNA: TGTGCCAGCAGCCACGCCCTGGGACTAGGAGGGGACATTCAGTACTTC. Encoded protein: CASSHALGLGGDIQYF.

This clone showed up many times. The chain has TRBV4-1 and TRBJ1-6; TRBD1 aligns across 7 bases. Germline V gene sequence: CDR1 MGHRA, CDR2 YSYEKL. The V segment lost 2 bases and the J segment 7 bases; nucleotides outside the gene matches: 2. The CDR3 runs to 14 residues. In nucleotides, the CDR3 is TGCGCCAGCAGCCAACAACAGGGGAATTCACCCCTCCACTTT. As protein: CASSQQQGNSPLHF.

The chain combines TRBV21-1 with TRBJ2-5; TRBD1, the table's D call, lacks a check against the DNA. TRBV21-1 is reported as a pseudogene. This CDR3 has 15 amino acids. The CDR3 loop is CASSNRRDRGETQYF. CDR3 DNA: TGTGCCAGCAGCAACCGCCGGGACAGAGGAGAGACCCAGTACTTC.

This clone came up a few times. The rearrangement uses TRBV28 and TRBJ1-1, with D unclear. Trimming removed 2 bases at V and 1 base at J, with 14 bases between. Germline assignment: CDR1 MDHEN and CDR2 SYDVKM. The CDR3 covers 16 residues. The CDR3 DNA follows: TGTGCCAGCAGTTTACCATCCTTTTCCGGGAACACTGAAGCTTTCTTT. Translated, it gives CASSLPSFSGNTEAFF. Looking up the rest from reference TRBV28 and TRBJ1-1 gives the full variable domain: DVKVTQSSRYLVKRTGEKVFLECVQDMDHENMFWYRQDPGLGLRLIYFSYDVKMKEKGDIPEGYSVSREKKERFSLILESASTNQTSMYLCASSLPSFSGNTEAFFGQGTRLTVV.

The chain employs TRBV19 and TRBJ2-7; TRBD2 might be the D (6 bases). The V and J ends lost 0 bases and 2 bases respectively, with 11 bases between them. The CDR3 covers 15 residues. Germline CDR1 and CDR2: LNHDA and SQIVND (reference sequence). CDR3 region: CASSIDRGGTYEQYF. CDR3 nucleotides: TGTGCCAGTAGTATAGATCGGGGAGGCACCTACGAGCAGTACTTC.